One and the same sample provided the 11 T cell receptor beta chains below, sequenced in a study of shared clonotypes between healthy human individuals. Clones were sequenced by immunoSEQ multiplex PCR, and TCRdb holds only the in-frame ones, with some missing. This table holds some 660,000 clones, about 80% found once. Material for sequencing was memory CD4+ T cells sorted from blood. Subset meaning: CD45RA-negative fraction. Receptor source: a woman aged 30 to 39 in good health.

The genes are TRBV7-9 and TRBJ2-1; 7 positions match TRBD1. This CDR3 contains 12 residues. V shed 1 base and J 15 bases; nucleotides not matched to a gene: 6. Germline CDR1 SEHNR, CDR2 FQNEAQ (reference sequence). The CDR3 region is CASSLGQGISFF. CDR3 sequence (DNA): TGTGCCAGCAGCTTAGGACAGGGTATTTCGTTCTTC.

The V gene is TRBV4-2, the J gene TRBJ2-5, with 9 nucleotides matching TRBD2. The DNA end favors TRBJ2-7, so the J call may be wrong. Germline V gene data show CDR1 as LGHNA and CDR2 as YNFKEQ. CDR3 length equals 16 residues. DNA for the CDR3: TGTGCCAGCAGCCAAGAGACTAGCGGAAGTACCTACGAGCAGTACTTC. This gives the protein CASSQETSGSTYEQYF.

V gene TRBV9 combines with J gene TRBJ1-2; 7 bases are a match to TRBD1. Trimming took 3 bases from V and 1 from J; bases not matched to a gene: 6. CDR1 SGDLS and CDR2 YYNGEE come from the germline V gene. The CDR3 contains 15 residues. CDR3 nucleotide sequence: TGTGCCAGCAGCGCACGACAGGGAGATAACTATGGCTACACCTTC. Translating it yields CASSARQGDNYGYTF. Combining the CDR3 with reference TRBV9 and TRBJ1-2 gives the whole variable domain DSGVTQTPKHLITATGQRVTLRCSPRSGDLSVYWYQQSLDQGLQFLIQYYNGEERAKGNILERFSAQQFPDLHSELNLSSLELGDSALYFCASSARQGDNYGYTFGSGTRLTVV.

The chain links TRBV6-1 to TRBJ2-2; maybe TRBD2 (7 bases). Germline V gene lookup returns CDR1 MNHNS and CDR2 SASEGT. Trimming removed 6 bases from V and 5 bases from J, with 16 bases in between. There are 15 residues in the CDR3. CDR3: CASRTTGGGTGELFF. The CDR3 nucleotides are TGTGCCAGCAGGACCACGGGGGGCGGTACCGGGGAGCTGTTTTTT.

This clone was counted a single time. The V call is TRBV4-1, the J call TRBJ2-3; weak D call: TRBD1 (6 bases). Germline CDR1 and CDR2: MGHRA and YSYEKL. V dropped 1 base and J dropped 6 bases, with 20 bases sitting between them. This CDR3 comprises 17 residues. This chain's CDR3 is CASSQVPPGIRGDTQYF. The CDR3 bases are TGCGCCAGCAGCCAAGTCCCCCCCGGGATTAGGGGGGATACGCAGTATTTT.

The chain carries TRBV7-8 and TRBJ1-5, with D possibly matching TRBD1 (5 bases). From germline, CDR1 is SGHVS and CDR2 FQNEAQ. Trimming stripped 5 bases from V and 0 bases from J, with 17 bases between. The CDR3 has 17 amino acids. CDR3 protein: CASSAKTGTYSNQPQHF. CDR3 DNA sequence: TGTGCCAGCAGCGCGAAAACCGGGACTTATAGCAATCAGCCCCAGCATTTT.

V usage is TRBV5-4 and J usage is TRBJ2-3; a possible D gene is TRBD2 (5 bases). Germline values: CDR1 SGHNT, CDR2 YYREEE (reference sequence). V lost 4 bases, J lost 2 bases, and 8 bases lay in between. The CDR3 loop spans 13 amino acids. The CDR3 loop reads CASSLADTDTQYF. The CDR3 nucleotides read TGTGCCAGCAGCCTAGCTGACACAGATACGCAGTATTTT.

The chain joins TRBV5-1 to TRBJ2-5, with 7 bases aligning to TRBD1. CDR1 and CDR2 from the germline V gene are SGHRS and YFSETQ. The ends lost 2 bases at V and 5 bases at J; junction bases unmatched: 3. This CDR3 spans 13 amino acids. The chain's CDR3 is CASSFRGRETQYF. In DNA form, the CDR3 reads TGCGCCAGCAGCTTTAGGGGGCGGGAGACCCAGTACTTC. Full variable domain (rest looked up from reference TRBV5-1 and TRBJ2-5): KAGVTQTPRYLIKTRGQQVTLSCSPISGHRSVSWYQQTPGQGLQFLFEYFSETQRNKGNFPGRFSGRQFSNSRSEMNVSTLELGDSALYLCASSFRGRETQYFGPGTRLLVL.

The chain employs TRBV21-1 and TRBJ2-1; TRBD1, the table's D call, lacks a check against the DNA. TRBV21-1 is a pseudogene locus. This CDR3 has 18 residues. DNA for the CDR3: TGTGCCAGCAGCAAAGCGTCGGACAGCAAGAGCTCCTACAATGAGCAGTTCTTC. It specifies CASSKASDSKSSYNEQFF.

J is TRBJ2-1 and V is TRBV5-1, with 8 nucleotides matching TRBD2. Germline CDR1 reads SGHRS; CDR2 reads YFSETQ. CDR3 length equals 14 residues. Germline trimming cut 4 bases from V and 4 bases from J; bases unmatched to any gene: 4. The CDR3: CASSESGGYNEQFF. CDR3 in DNA: TGCGCCAGCAGCGAGAGCGGGGGTTACAATGAGCAGTTCTTC.

CDR3 amino acids: CASSPSRGQADQPQHF. The DNA for the CDR3 is TGTGCCAGCAGCCCCAGCCGGGGACAGGCTGATCAGCCCCAGCATTTT. This sequence joins TRBV7-8 and TRBJ1-5; 8 nucleotides align to TRBD1. Per germline, CDR1 SGHVS and CDR2 FQNEAQ. The CDR3 length is 16 residues. Losses at the gene ends were 5 bases for V and 5 bases for J; bases not matched to a gene: 11.